These 15 T cell receptor beta chains were all obtained from the same sample, sequenced in a study of beta chain features in type 1 diabetes (dated by TCRdb to between 2017 and 2018). Overall results and qualifications from the work: A moderate but significant shortening of TCRB CDR3 length was observed in type 1 diabetes patients in all four CD4+ subsets.

For these TCRs, the target antigens are not known. The library was built by means of the immunoSEQ multiplex PCR assay. The High Capacity cDNA Reverse Transcription Kit was used to reverse transcribe all of the isolated RNA, meaning that expressed TCRB transcripts were what got sequenced. The immuneACCESS repertoire file appears here via TCRdb, limited to in-frame rearrangements. These files lack a portion of the clones; in checked studies, under half of the deficit traces to unresolved V genes, and the cause of the others is not known. Counted in this sample were hundreds of thousands of clones; roughly an eighth of them appeared once. The ten biggest clones cover 0.03% to 0.045% of the sample. Sequenced: naive CD4+ T cells from blood. What the cell subset or site label conveys for this sample: true naive CD4+ T cells. The receptors were gathered from a man between 18 and 35 years old with type 1 diabetes.

This clone was counted only a few times. The chain uses TRBV7-2 and TRBJ1-5; D gene ambiguous. V dropped 3 bases and J dropped 7 bases, with 10 bases sitting between them. Germline CDR1 and CDR2: SGHTA and FQGNSA. The CDR3 runs 13 residues. CDR3 coding DNA: TGTGCCAGCAGCTTCCCAGGAGTCCAGCCCCAGCATTTT. Its protein is CASSFPGVQPQHF. Drawing the rest from reference TRBV7-2 and TRBJ1-5, the complete variable domain is GAGVSQSPSNKVTEKGKDVELRCDPISGHTALYWYRQSLGQGLEFLIYFQGNSAPDKSGLPSDRFSAERTGGSVSTLTIQRTQQEDSAVYLCASSFPGVQPQHFGDGTRLSIL.

This clone was observed a few times. Additional DNA sequences in this sample encode the identical CDR3. The V call is TRBV2, the J call TRBJ2-2; the D gene is possibly TRBD2 (5 bases). This CDR3 region has 15 residues. The V end lost 4 bases, the J end lost 2 bases, and 11 bases lay between the germline ends. The germline V gene encodes CDR1 SNHLY and CDR2 FYNNEI. In DNA, the CDR3 is TGTGCCAGCAGTGGTCTTCTAGCTAACACCGGGGAGCTGTTTTTT. Its protein product is CASSGLLANTGELFF.

In its sample, this clone was seen a few times. V usage is TRBV29-1 and J usage is TRBJ2-2; D not resolved. Trimming removed 3 bases at V and 1 base at J, with 9 bases between. The CDR3 runs 14 residues. The germline gives CDR1 SQVTM, CDR2 ANQGSEA. The chain's CDR3 is CSVDKTQNTGELFF. In DNA, the CDR3 is TGCAGCGTTGATAAGACCCAGAACACCGGGGAGCTGTTTTTT.

This clone was counted only a few times. V and J are TRBV5-6 and TRBJ2-3; no clear D. This CDR3 comprises 11 residues. Germline V gives CDR1 SGHDT, CDR2 YYEEEE. Trimming stripped 2 bases from V and 5 bases from J, with 3 bases between. The CDR3 DNA reads as TGTGCCAGCAGCTTTCTAGATACGCAGTATTTT. The encoded protein is CASSFLDTQYF.

The chain recombines TRBV19 with TRBJ2-7; TRBD1 or TRBD2 may be the D gene (5 bases each). This CDR3 contains 14 residues. The germline V and J ends were trimmed by 5 bases and 0 bases, with 11 bases remaining between them. Germline V lookup: CDR1 LNHDA, CDR2 SQIVND (reference sequence). The CDR3 here is CASSPGRSSYEQYF. The CDR3 nucleotides are TGTGCCAGTAGTCCGGGACGGAGCTCCTACGAGCAGTACTTC.

The chain uses TRBV14 and TRBJ2-3; 7 bases line up with TRBD2. CDR1 and CDR2 from the germline V gene are SGHDN and FVKESK. The CDR3 sequence is 19 residues long. Germline trimming cut 2 bases from V and 4 bases from J; bases unmatched to any gene: 18. The CDR3 DNA sequence: TGTGCCAGCAGCCAATACTCGTCGTTTGCCGCGGGGGATCCAGATACGCAGTATTTT. This translates into CASSQYSSFAAGDPDTQYF.

V usage is TRBV4-2 and J usage is TRBJ2-7; TRBD1 is a possible D gene (6 bases). V lost 0 bases and J 3 bases, leaving 12 bases between the germline ends. Germline loops: CDR1 LGHNA, CDR2 YNFKEQ. The CDR3 consists of 15 residues. The CDR3 nucleotides are TGTGCCAGCAGCCAAGATTGGGGGCCACACTACGAGCAGTACTTC. Translation: CASSQDWGPHYEQYF.

The chain recombines TRBV4-2 with TRBJ1-4; D is possibly TRBD1 (6 bases). This CDR3 is 16 amino acids long. With 0 bases removed from V and 2 bases from J, the gap between germline ends came to 10 bases. The germline gives CDR1 LGHNA, CDR2 YNFKEQ. This chain's CDR3 is CASSQEGGRTNEKLFF. DNA of the CDR3: TGTGCCAGCAGCCAAGAAGGGGGACGGACTAATGAAAAACTGTTTTTT.

A few counts support this clone. The CDR3 DNA reads as TGTGCCTGGGGCGGCAGGGGGCCGAACACTGAAGCTTTCTTT. This encodes CAWGGRGPNTEAFF. The chain recombines TRBV30 with TRBJ1-1, with TRBD1 matching 8 bases. CDR1 GTSNPN and CDR2 SVGIG come from the germline V gene (reference sequence). V lost 5 bases and J lost 1; bases outside the gene matches: 6. The CDR3 totals 14 residues.

This clone has just a few counts. The rearrangement joins TRBV29-1 to TRBJ1-4; D is unresolved. This CDR3 region has 12 residues. V lost 4 bases and J 3 bases, leaving 6 bases between the germline ends. Germline CDR1 reads SQVTM; CDR2 reads ANQGSEA. CDR3 in DNA: TGCAGCGTTGTAGAGGCTAATGAAAAACTGTTTTTT. Translated, it gives CSVVEANEKLFF.

The chain couples TRBV5-1 to TRBJ2-3, with D uncertain. CDR1 SGHRS and CDR2 YFSETQ come from the germline V gene. The CDR3 spans 12 residues. V dropped 0 bases and J dropped 6 bases, with 5 bases sitting between them. DNA for the CDR3: TGCGCCAGCAGCTTGGACGGTGATACGCAGTATTTT. It specifies CASSLDGDTQYF. Combining the CDR3 with reference TRBV5-1 and TRBJ2-3 gives the whole variable domain KAGVTQTPRYLIKTRGQQVTLSCSPISGHRSVSWYQQTPGQGLQFLFEYFSETQRNKGNFPGRFSGRQFSNSRSEMNVSTLELGDSALYLCASSLDGDTQYFGPGTRLTVL.

This clone occurred a few times. The V gene is TRBV5-1, the J gene TRBJ1-2; 10 nucleotides match TRBD1. The CDR3 is 15 amino acids. Germline CDR1 and CDR2: SGHRS and YFSETQ. Unmatched junction bases numbered 9, after V lost 7 bases and J lost 3 bases. CDR3 region: CASGTGEVGDYGYTF. The CDR3 coding sequence is TGCGCCAGCGGGACAGGGGAAGTGGGCGACTATGGCTACACCTTC.

The chain is built from TRBV18 and TRBJ2-7; D unclear. This CDR3 has 12 residues. Germline CDR1 KGHSH, CDR2 LQKENI. With 6 bases removed from V and 2 bases from J, the gap between germline ends came to 8 bases. The CDR3 DNA sequence: TGTGCCAGCTCTCCAGACACCTACGAGCAGTACTTC. It translates to CASSPDTYEQYF.

This clone was counted a single time. V usage is TRBV5-4 and J usage is TRBJ2-7; D ambiguous. The germline V and J ends were trimmed by 4 bases and 2 bases, with 19 bases remaining between them. The CDR3 loop spans 16 amino acids. Germline V lookup: CDR1 SGHNT, CDR2 YYREEE (reference sequence). This chain's CDR3 is CASSQDLSEAPYEQYF. CDR3 DNA: TGTGCCAGCAGCCAAGATCTTTCAGAAGCTCCCTACGAGCAGTACTTC.

This chain connects TRBV30 to TRBJ1-4; D gene ambiguous. With 0 bases removed from V and 4 bases from J, the gap between germline ends came to 12 bases. The CDR3 totals 15 residues. From germline, CDR1 is GTSNPN and CDR2 SVGIG (reference sequence). CDR3 in amino acids: CAWSVPQVLNEKLFF. Written as DNA, the CDR3 is TGTGCCTGGAGTGTACCCCAGGTTCTTAATGAAAAACTGTTTTTT.